This T cell receptor (beta chain) was identified during a study of T-cell reconstitution after alpha-beta-depleted transplantation in children. CDR3 length: 12 residues. From germline, CDR1 is SGHRS and CDR2 YFSETQ. Trimming stripped 5 bases from V and 5 bases from J, with 9 bases between. As it was prepared, the TCRbeta library received unique molecular identifiers. TCRdb independently ran MiXCR on the PCR reads; one entry per CDR3 protein. The table shows about 610,000 distinct CDR3 sequences, with more than 9% occurring only once. This clonotype was observed at least ten times. V is TRBV5-1 and J is TRBJ2-3; D remains ambiguous. The TCR comes from a human donor who donated a stem cell graft to a child with acute myeloid leukemia. The source material was PBMCs from the stem cell graft donor, sampled from the stem cell graft. CDR3 sequence: CASRKGQDTQYF. The CDR3 DNA sequence: TGCGCCAGCAGAAAGGGTCAAGATACGCAGTATTTT.